Described below is a single T cell receptor (beta chain) sequence and its context. What it binds is unknown. TCRdb keeps only in-frame clones here, not all; method: immunoSEQ multiplex PCR. This table holds about 1,000 clones, around 26% found once. The sample originates from a study of T cells in localized non-small cell lung cancer. The CDR3 contains 16 residues. V was clipped by 4 bases and J by 2 bases; unmatched bases: 7. CDR1 and CDR2 (germline): SGDLS, YYNGEE. Study-wide results and caveats: Prolonged overall survival went with higher T cell density in the blood.

Free of atypia, the adjacent lung was collected at least 2 cm away from the tumor margin. The TCR was taken from an older male donor with stage II squamous cell lung carcinoma. This chain connects TRBV9 to TRBJ2-2; 8 bases are shared with TRBD1. This material consisted of normal lung tissue next to the tumor, taken before any cancer treatment. DNA of the CDR3: TGTGCCAGCAGCATATTGGGACAGGCAAACACCGGGGAGCTGTTTTTT. The encoded protein is CASSILGQANTGELFF.